The clone carrying this TCR beta chain was seen ten or more times. Antigen specificity is unknown. This entry belongs to a study of response to subunit inactivated influenza vaccine. Findings of the study overall: Each seasonal flu vaccination may recruit only limited new T cells, authors suggested.

Each CDR3 protein gets one entry after TCRdb re-called the RT-PCR reads with MiXCR. The sample lists hundreds of thousands of distinct CDR3 sequences; approximately 14% were seen once. Germline loops: CDR1 SGHRS, CDR2 YFSETQ. This CDR3 is built from 15 residues. V lost 2 bases and J lost 0, with 12 bases in between. The sequences come from PBMCs from blood, collected 11 to 12 days after vaccination. This TCR was sampled from a man aged 45 to 65 who received an inactivated influenza vaccine. The genes are TRBV5-1 and TRBJ2-7; D could derive from TRBD1 or TRBD2 (6 bases each). The CDR3 spells CASSFGGQDSYEQYF. The CDR3, as DNA: TGCGCCAGCAGCTTTGGGGGGCAAGACTCCTACGAGCAGTACTTC.